The following is a TCR beta chain sequence with its context. The sequence runs out 3 residues before the end of the CDR3; the remainder is reconstructed from the germline J gene. The data were produced by immunoSEQ multiplex PCR, yet TCRdb's version contains in-frame clones alone and is incomplete. The sample holds about 28,000 clones. This entry belongs to a study of T cells in women clearing cervical HPV infection. V gave up 5 bases and J gave up 4 bases, with 11 bases separating them. The CDR3 sequence is 14 residues long. The rearrangement joins TRBV12-3 or TRBV12-4 to TRBJ2-2; D gene uncertain. The sequencing input was blood buffy coat. The source of this sequence is a woman aged 18 to 75 with a cervical HPV16 infection that either progressed to CIN3+ or cleared (not recorded which). The sequenced CDR3 bases are TGTGCCAGCAGTCTAAACTTCCCCACCGGGGAG. Its translation: CASSLNFPTGE. The full CDR3 is CASSLNFPTGELFF.